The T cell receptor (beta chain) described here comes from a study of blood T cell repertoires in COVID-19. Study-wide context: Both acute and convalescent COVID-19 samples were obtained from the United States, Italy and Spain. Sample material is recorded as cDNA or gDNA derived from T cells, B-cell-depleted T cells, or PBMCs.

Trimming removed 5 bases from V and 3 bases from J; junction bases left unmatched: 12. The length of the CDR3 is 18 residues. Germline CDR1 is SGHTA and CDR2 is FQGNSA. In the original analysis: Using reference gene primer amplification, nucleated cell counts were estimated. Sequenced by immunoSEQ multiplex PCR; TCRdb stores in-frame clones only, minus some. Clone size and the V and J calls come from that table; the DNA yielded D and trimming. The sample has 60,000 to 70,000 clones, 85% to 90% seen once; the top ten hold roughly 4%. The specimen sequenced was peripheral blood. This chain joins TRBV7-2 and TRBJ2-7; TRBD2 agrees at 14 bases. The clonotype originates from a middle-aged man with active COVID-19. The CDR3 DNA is TGTGCCAGCAGCCACGGGACTAGCGGGAGAAGGTTGGGCTACGAGCAGTACTTC. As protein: CASSHGTSGRRLGYEQYF.